This paragraph covers one T cell receptor (beta chain) sequence. Antigen unknown. The donors were members of the validation cohort comprising 120 subjects, separate from the roughly 700-subject first cohort. Using immunoSEQ multiplex PCR, the repertoire was profiled, and TCRdb retains in-frame clones only, with some absent. The table shows tens of thousands of clones, with 94% occurring only once. These data come from a study of cytomegalovirus exposure and HLA in healthy donors. Turning to the study itself: Later, an analysis reported that the 120 or so validation repertoires had used the same platform as the approximately 670 first-cohort repertoires. General study results and limits: Overall, roughly 160 TCR beta chains were annotated as cytomegalovirus-associated. Most TCR sequences were seen very rarely across donors, but some public TCRs occurred in many.

After removal of 4 bases from V and 5 bases from J, the junction contained 11 bases not matched to a gene. The CDR3 is 17 residues long. Germline V gene data show CDR1 as SNHLY and CDR2 as FYNNEI. The sequence derives from a woman younger than 30 in good health and CMV-seronegative. The gene calls are TRBV2 and TRBJ2-3; 11 positions match TRBD1. Sequenced: PBMCs. CDR3 region: CASSVRSGQGVLDTQYF. The CDR3 DNA reads as TGTGCCAGCAGTGTGCGCTCGGGACAGGGGGTCTTAGATACGCAGTATTTT. The full variable domain, completed using reference TRBV2 and TRBJ2-3, is EPEVTQTPSHQVTQMGQEVILRCVPISNHLYFYWYRQILGQKVEFLVSFYNNEISEKSEIFDDQFSVERPDGSNFTLKIRSTKLEDSAMYFCASSVRSGQGVLDTQYFGPGTRLTVL.